What follows describes a single T cell receptor (beta chain). Its target is not known. The CDR3 has 17 residues. V lost 1 base and J lost 7; bases outside the gene matches: 14. Per the germline V gene, CDR1 is GTSNPN and CDR2 is SVGIG (reference sequence). Peripheral blood genomic DNA, not sorted cells or RNA, was the template. Multiplex touch-down PCR with TRB-A/B primers amplified rearranged V-D-J TRB sequences. Each CDR3 protein is one row after TCRdb ran MiXCR on the multiplex PCR reads. The sample contains approximately 2,000 distinct CDR3 sequences, roughly 27% of which appear only once. The data originate from a study of T cell repertoires in aging, cancer and after chemotherapy. Across the study: Patients with glioblastoma brain tumors were sampled before and after temozolomide-based therapy. General study points: In each cancer cohort, median generation probability increased across chemotherapy, suggesting thymic output rebounded.

Sample: blood. This chain connects TRBV30 to TRBJ2-3, with 10 bases identical to TRBD2. The receptor was isolated from a human donor with a solid tumor. CDR3 nucleotides: TGTGCCTGGAGTGATCCATGGGCTAGCGGGAGCAAACATACGCAGTATTTT. Its translation is CAWSDPWASGSKHTQYF. Full variable domain (outside the CDR3, taken from reference TRBV30 and TRBJ2-3): SQTIHQWPATLVQPVGSPLSLECTVEGTSNPNLYWYRQAAGRGLQLLFYSVGIGQISSEVPQNLSASRPQDRQFILSSKKLLLSDSGFYLCAWSDPWASGSKHTQYFGPGTRLTVL.